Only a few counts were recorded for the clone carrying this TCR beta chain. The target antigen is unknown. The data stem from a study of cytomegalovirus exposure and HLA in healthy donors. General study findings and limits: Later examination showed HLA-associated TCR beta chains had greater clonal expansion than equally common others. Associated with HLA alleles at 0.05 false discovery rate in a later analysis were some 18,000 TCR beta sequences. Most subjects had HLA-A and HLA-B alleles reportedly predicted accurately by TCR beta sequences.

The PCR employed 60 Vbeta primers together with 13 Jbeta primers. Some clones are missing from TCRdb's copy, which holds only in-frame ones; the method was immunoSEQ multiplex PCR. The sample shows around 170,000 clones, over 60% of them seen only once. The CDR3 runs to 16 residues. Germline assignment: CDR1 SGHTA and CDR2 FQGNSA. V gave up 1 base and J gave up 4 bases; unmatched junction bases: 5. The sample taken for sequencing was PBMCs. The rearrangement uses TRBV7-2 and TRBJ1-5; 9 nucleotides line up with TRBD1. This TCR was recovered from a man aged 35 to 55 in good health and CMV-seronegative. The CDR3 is CASSLVGTGSNQPQHF. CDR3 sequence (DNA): TGTGCCAGCAGCTTAGTAGGGACAGGGTCTAATCAGCCCCAGCATTTT.